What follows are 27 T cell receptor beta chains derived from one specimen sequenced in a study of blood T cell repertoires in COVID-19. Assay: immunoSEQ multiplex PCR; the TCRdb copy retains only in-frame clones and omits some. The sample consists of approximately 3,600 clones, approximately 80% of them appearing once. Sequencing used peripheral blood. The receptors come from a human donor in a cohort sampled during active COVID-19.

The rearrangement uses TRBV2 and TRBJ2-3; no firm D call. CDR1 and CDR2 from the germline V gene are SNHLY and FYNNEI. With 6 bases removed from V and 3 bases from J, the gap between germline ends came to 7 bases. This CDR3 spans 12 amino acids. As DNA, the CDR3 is TGTGCCAGCAGGCAGTTAACAGATACGCAGTATTTT. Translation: CASRQLTDTQYF. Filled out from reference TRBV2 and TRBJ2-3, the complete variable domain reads EPEVTQTPSHQVTQMGQEVILRCVPISNHLYFYWYRQILGQKVEFLVSFYNNEISEKSEIFDDQFSVERPDGSNFTLKIRSTKLEDSAMYFCASRQLTDTQYFGPGTRLTVL.

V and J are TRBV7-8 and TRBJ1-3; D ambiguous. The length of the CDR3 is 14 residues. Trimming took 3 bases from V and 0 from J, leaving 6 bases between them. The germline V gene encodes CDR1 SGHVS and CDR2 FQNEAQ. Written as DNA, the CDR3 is TGTGCCAGCAGCTTCGGGGACTCTGGAAACACCATATATTTT. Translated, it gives CASSFGDSGNTIYF.

CDR3 amino acids: CASSEFSGTRRTDTQYF. The CDR3 DNA follows: TGTGCCAGCAGTGAATTTTCCGGGACTAGACGCACAGATACGCAGTATTTT. The V call is TRBV6-1, the J call TRBJ2-3; 8 bases are shared with TRBD2. CDR1 and CDR2 (germline): MNHNS, SASEGT. The V segment lost 2 bases and the J segment 1 base; nucleotides outside the gene matches: 8. The CDR3 runs 17 residues.

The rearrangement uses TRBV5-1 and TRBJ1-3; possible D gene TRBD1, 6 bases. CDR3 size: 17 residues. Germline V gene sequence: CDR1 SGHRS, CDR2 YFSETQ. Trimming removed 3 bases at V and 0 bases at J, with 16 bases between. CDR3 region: CASSSNPTTGSGNTIYF. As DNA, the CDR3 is TGCGCCAGCAGCTCCAACCCCACGACAGGCTCTGGAAACACCATATATTTT.

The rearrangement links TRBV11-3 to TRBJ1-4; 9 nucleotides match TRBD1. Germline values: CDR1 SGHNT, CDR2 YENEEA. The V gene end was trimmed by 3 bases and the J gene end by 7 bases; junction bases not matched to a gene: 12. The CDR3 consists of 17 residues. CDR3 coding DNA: TGTGCCAGCAGCTTTAATTGGGACAGGGTAAAGTTTGAAAAACTGTTTTTT. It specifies CASSFNWDRVKFEKLFF.

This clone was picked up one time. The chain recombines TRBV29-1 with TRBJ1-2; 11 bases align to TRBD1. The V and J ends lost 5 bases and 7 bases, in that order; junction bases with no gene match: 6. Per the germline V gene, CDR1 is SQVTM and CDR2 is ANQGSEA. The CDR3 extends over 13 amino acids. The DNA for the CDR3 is TGCAGCGTTTCCAAGGGACAGGGGGGTGGCTACACCTTC. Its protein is CSVSKGQGGGYTF.

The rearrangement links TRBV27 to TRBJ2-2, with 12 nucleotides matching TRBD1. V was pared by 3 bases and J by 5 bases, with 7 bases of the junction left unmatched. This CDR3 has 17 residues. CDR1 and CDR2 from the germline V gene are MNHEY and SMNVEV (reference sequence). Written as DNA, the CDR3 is TGTGCCAGCAGTTTGGGGGGACAGGGGGCGCGGACCGGGGAGCTGTTTTTT. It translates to CASSLGGQGARTGELFF.

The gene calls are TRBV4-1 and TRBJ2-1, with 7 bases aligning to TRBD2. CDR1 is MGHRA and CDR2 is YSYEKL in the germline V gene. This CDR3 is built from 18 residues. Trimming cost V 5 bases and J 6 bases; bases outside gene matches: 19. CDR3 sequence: CASSELEGPGLGINEQFF. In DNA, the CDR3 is TGCGCCAGCAGCGAACTGGAGGGGCCCGGACTAGGTATCAATGAGCAGTTCTTC.

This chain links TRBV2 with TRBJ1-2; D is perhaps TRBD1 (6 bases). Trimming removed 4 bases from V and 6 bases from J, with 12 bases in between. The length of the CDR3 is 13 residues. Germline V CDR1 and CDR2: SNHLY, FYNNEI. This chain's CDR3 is CASSATGRNGYTF. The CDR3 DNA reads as TGTGCCAGCAGTGCAACAGGGAGAAATGGCTACACCTTC.

The CDR3, as DNA: TGTGCCAGCATCTGGAGGGGGGGGCTGTCAGATACGCAGTATTTT. Translation: CASIWRGGLSDTQYF. This rearrangement joins TRBV27 to TRBJ2-3; a weak D match, TRBD2 (7 bases). The germline CDR1 and CDR2 sequences are MNHEY and SMNVEV (reference sequence). The V end was cut by 7 bases, the J end by 4 bases, with 18 bases between. This CDR3 is 15 amino acids long.

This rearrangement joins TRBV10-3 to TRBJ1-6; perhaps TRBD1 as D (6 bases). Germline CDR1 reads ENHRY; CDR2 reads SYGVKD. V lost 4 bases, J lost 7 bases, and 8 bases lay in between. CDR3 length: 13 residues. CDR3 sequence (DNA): TGTGCCATCAGTGGGACAGAAAATTCACCCCTCCACTTT. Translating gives CAISGTENSPLHF.

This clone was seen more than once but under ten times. The CDR3 here is CASSLGGRGNEKLFF. As DNA, the CDR3 is TGTGCCAGCAGCTTGGGGGGGCGCGGTAATGAAAAACTGTTTTTT. V is TRBV5-5 and J is TRBJ1-4; D is perhaps TRBD1 (6 bases). The V gene's germline CDR1 is SGHKS and CDR2 YYEKEE (reference sequence). Trimming stripped 0 bases from V and 4 bases from J, with 10 bases between. The CDR3 length is 15 residues.

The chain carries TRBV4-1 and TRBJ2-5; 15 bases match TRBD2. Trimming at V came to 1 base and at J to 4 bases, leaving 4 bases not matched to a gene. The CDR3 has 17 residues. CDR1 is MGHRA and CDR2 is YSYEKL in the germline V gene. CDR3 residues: CASSQGTSGGAVETQYF. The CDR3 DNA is TGCGCCAGCAGCCAAGGGACTAGCGGGGGGGCCGTAGAGACCCAGTACTTC.

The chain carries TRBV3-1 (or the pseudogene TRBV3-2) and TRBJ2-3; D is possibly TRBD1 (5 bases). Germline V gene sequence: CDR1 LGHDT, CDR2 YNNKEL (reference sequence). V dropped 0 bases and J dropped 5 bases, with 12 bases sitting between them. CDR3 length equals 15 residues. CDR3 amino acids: CASSQEGLGQDTQYF. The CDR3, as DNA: TGTGCCAGCAGCCAAGAGGGCCTCGGACAAGATACGCAGTATTTT.

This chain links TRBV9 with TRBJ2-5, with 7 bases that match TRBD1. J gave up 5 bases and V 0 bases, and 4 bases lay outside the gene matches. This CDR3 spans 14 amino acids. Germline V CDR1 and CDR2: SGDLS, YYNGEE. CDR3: CASSVEGALETQYF. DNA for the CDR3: TGTGCCAGCAGCGTAGAGGGGGCGCTTGAGACCCAGTACTTC. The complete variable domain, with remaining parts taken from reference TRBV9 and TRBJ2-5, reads DSGVTQTPKHLITATGQRVTLRCSPRSGDLSVYWYQQSLDQGLQFLIQYYNGEERAKGNILERFSAQQFPDLHSELNLSSLELGDSALYFCASSVEGALETQYFGPGTRLLVL.

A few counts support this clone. In DNA form, the CDR3 reads TGTGCCAGCAGCCAACAGCCGAGGACTGAAGCTTTCTTT. Translating it yields CASSQQPRTEAFF. The V call is TRBV3-1 (or the pseudogene TRBV3-2), the J call TRBJ1-1; no clear D gene. The CDR3 is made up of 13 amino acids. Germline-derived CDR1 and CDR2 are LGHDT and YNNKEL (reference sequence). V lost 2 bases, J lost 5 bases, and 9 bases lay in between.

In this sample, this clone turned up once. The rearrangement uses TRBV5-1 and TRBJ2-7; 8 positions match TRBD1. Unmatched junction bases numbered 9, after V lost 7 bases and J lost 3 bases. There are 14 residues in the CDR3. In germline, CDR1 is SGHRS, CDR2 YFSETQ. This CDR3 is CASGPRQGNYEQYF. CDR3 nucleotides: TGCGCCAGCGGGCCTCGACAGGGGAACTACGAGCAGTACTTC.

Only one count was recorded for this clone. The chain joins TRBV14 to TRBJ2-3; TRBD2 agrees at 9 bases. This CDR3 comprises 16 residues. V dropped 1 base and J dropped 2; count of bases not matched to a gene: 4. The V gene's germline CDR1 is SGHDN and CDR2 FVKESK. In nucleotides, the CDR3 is TGTGCCAGCAGCCAAGGGCTAGCGGGGCCCACAGATACGCAGTATTTT. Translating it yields CASSQGLAGPTDTQYF.

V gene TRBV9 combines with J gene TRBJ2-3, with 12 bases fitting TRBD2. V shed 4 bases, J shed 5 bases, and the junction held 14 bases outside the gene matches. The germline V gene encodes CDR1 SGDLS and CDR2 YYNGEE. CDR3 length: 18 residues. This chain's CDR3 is CASSPRGLAGGPQDTQYF. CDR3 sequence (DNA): TGTGCCAGCAGCCCCCGGGGGCTAGCGGGGGGGCCGCAAGATACGCAGTATTTT.

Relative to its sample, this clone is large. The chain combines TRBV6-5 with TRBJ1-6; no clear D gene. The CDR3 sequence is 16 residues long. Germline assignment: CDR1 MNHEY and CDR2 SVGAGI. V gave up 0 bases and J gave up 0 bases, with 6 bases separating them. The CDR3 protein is CASSYSRSSYNSPLHF. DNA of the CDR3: TGTGCCAGCAGTTACTCGAGGAGCTCCTATAATTCACCCCTCCACTTT.

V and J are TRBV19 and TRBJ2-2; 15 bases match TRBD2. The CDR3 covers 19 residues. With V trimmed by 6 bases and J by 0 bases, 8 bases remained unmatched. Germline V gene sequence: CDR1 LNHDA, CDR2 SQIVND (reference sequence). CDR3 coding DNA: TGTGCCAGTAGGAGAGGGACTAGCGGGGGGCGGCCGAACACCGGGGAGCTGTTTTTT. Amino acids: CASRRGTSGGRPNTGELFF.

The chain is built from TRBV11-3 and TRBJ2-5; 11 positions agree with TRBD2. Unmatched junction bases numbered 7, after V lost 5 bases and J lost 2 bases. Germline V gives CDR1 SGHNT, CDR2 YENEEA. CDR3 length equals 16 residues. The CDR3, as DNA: TGTGCCAGCAGCCCAATTAGACTAGCGGGACAAGAGACCCAGTACTTC. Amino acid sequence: CASSPIRLAGQETQYF.

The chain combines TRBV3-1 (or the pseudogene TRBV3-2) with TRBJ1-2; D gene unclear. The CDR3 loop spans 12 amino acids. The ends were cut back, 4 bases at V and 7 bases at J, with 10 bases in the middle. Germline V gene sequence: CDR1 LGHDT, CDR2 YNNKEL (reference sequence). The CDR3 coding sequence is TGTGCCAGCAGCCGGCGGGGTTCTGGCTACACCTTC. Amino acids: CASSRRGSGYTF.

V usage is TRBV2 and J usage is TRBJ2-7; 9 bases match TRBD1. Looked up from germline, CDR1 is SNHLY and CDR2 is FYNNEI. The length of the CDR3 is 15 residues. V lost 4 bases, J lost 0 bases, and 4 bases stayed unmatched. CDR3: CASSVGTGYSYEQYF. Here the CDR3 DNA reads TGTGCCAGCAGTGTTGGGACAGGGTACTCCTACGAGCAGTACTTC.

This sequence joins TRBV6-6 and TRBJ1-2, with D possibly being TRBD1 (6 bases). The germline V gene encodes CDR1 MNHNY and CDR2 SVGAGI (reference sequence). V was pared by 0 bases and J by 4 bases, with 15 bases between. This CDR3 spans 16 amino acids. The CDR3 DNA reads TGTGCCAGCAGTTACTCTTCAACAGGGTACGGCTATGGCTACACCTTC. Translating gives CASSYSSTGYGYGYTF.

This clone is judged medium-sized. This chain's CDR3 is CASSETGGPYEQYF. The CDR3 bases are TGTGCCAGCAGTGAGACAGGGGGACCCTACGAGCAGTACTTC. J is TRBJ2-7 and V is TRBV2; the match to TRBD1 covers 9 bases. Per the germline V gene, CDR1 is SNHLY and CDR2 is FYNNEI. The CDR3 runs 14 residues. The V segment lost 3 bases and the J segment 2 bases; nucleotides outside the gene matches: 2.

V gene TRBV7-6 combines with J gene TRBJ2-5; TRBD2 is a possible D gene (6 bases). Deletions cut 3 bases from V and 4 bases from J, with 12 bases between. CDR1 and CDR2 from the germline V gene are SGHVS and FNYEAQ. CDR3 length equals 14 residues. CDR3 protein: CASSFLAAIETQYF. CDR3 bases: TGTGCCAGCAGCTTTTTAGCGGCAATAGAGACCCAGTACTTC. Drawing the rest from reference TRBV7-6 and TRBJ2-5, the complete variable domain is GAGVSQSPRYKVTKRGQDVALRCDPISGHVSLYWYRQALGQGPEFLTYFNYEAQQDKSGLPNDRFSAERPEGSISTLTIQRTEQRDSAMYRCASSFLAAIETQYFGPGTRLLVL.